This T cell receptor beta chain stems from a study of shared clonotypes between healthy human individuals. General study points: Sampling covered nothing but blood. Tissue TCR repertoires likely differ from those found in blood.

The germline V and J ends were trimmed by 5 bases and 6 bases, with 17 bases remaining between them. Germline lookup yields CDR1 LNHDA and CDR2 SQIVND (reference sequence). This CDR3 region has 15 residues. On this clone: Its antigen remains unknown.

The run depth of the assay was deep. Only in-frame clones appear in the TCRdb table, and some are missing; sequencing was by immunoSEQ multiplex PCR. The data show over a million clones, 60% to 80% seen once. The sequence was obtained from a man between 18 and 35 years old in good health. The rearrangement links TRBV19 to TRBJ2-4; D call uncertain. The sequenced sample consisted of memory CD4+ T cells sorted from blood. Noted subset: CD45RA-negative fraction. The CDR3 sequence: CASSLAVLKGNIQYF. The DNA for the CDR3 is TGTGCCAGTAGTCTGGCGGTCTTGAAGGGAAACATTCAGTACTTC. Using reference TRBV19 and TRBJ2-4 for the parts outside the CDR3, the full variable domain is DGGITQSPKYLFRKEGQNVTLSCEQNLNHDAMYWYRQDPGQGLRLIYYSQIVNDFQKGDIAEGYSVSREKKESFPLTVTSAQKNPTAFYLCASSLAVLKGNIQYFGAGTRLSVL.